This TCR beta chain was sequenced in a study of CD8+ T cells in alopecia areata (dated by TCRdb to 2017 to 2018). About the investigation overall: Treated patients were enrolled in an open-label pilot trial of oral tofacitinib, 5 to 10 mg twice daily, for moderate-to-severe alopecia areata. In humans, TCRbeta sequencing was performed on scalp tissue and on sorted CD4+ and CD8+ peripheral blood T cells from healthy controls and from patients with patchy or totalis/universalis alopecia areata. Scalp clonality was compared across normal scalp (n=4), patchy alopecia areata scalp (n=8), and alopecia totalis/universalis scalp (n=8). The RNA source kit depended on sample type: the PAXgene miRNA kit for fixed scalp, the miRNeasy kit for PBMCs, and the RNeasy kit for mouse skin. Biopsies were taken from tofacitinib-treated patients at baseline and again at 4 and 24 weeks into treatment, and several of those patients also had a later scalp biopsy. Amplification of TCRbeta CDR3 regions was done by immunoSEQ multiplex PCR using 35 Vbeta forward primers and 13 Jbeta reverse primers. Patients received tofacitinib for 6 to 18 months and were then followed off drug for 6 months to check for delayed response and recurrence. The study used high-throughput TCRbeta sequencing to examine T cell clonal expansion in alopecia areata, in both the C3H/HeJ mouse model and human patients. Disease severity in treated patients was measured with the SALT score, which quantifies the percentage of affected scalp surface area.

Study-level results and caveats: Many expanded lesional clones persisted in scalp and blood during tofacitinib treatment, which may partly explain relapse after stopping treatment. Scalp TCR repertoire analysis is complicated because resident alphabeta T cells in normal human skin are also sequenced, whereas mouse skin is dominated by gammadelta T cells. Higher clonality and more expanded CD8+ clones were observed in lesional scalp than in normal scalp, particularly in alopecia totalis/universalis, a finding suggestive of antigenic drive. Because the treated cohort was small and included a single nonresponder, larger studies are needed to assess links between baseline CD8+ expansion and response. Tofacitinib significantly lowered scalp clonality and the number of expanded CD8+ clones among the top 100 scalp clones. Shared TCR sequences between patients were less evident than in mice, which may be partly attributable to HLA diversity in the patient population.

Explained via the paper, the time point label denotes: less than 25 weeks on oral tofacitinib. The treatment or condition label corresponds to: oral pan-JAK inhibitor, 5-10 mg twice daily. From alopecia areata patients, peripheral blood was collected along with lesional scalp punch biopsies. After PBMCs were isolated by density centrifugation and stained for CD3, CD4 and CD8, a FACSAria was used to sort CD4+ and CD8+ T cells. The CDR3 goes from the cysteine to the phenylalanine over 16 residues. The retained sequence is limited to the CDR3, 48 bases, with the frame set at the first base. CDR1 and CDR2, per the germline V gene, are SQVTM and ANQGSEA. V is clipped by 3 bases and J by 0 bases, and the sequence between their germline boundaries is 15 bases long. Comment on this clone: The antigen it binds to is not known. There are no base qualities to consult, and no much larger clone falls within one base.

Library creation used the immunoSEQ multiplex PCR assay. To provide template for TCR sequencing, every sample had RNA extracted and reverse transcribed into cDNA. First-strand cDNA was synthesized using SuperScript III with a 2:1 mix of oligo-dT and random hexamers. A synthetic immune receptor repertoire was used to gauge amplification bias, and whatever bias remained was removed computationally. As for how the authors treated the data: After raw reads were preprocessed to remove errors, the CDR3 was defined following IMGT conventions as running from the conserved cysteine to phenylalanine. Clonality was calculated as 1 minus Shannon entropy normalized by log2 of the number of productive unique TCRs. Whether each scalp clone was CD4 or CD8 was inferred by checking scalp TCRbeta sequences against the CD4 and CD8 repertoires from sorted blood. Not all clones reach the TCRdb copy of this immuneACCESS table, which keeps in-frame sequences only. Checked studies attribute under half of the gap to unresolved V genes and leave the rest unexplained. That table is the source of V, J and clone size, and D and trimming were worked out from the DNA. A total of about 180,000 clones appear in this sample, about 55% of them only once. More than 10% of the sample lies in the top ten.

The chain couples TRBV29-1 to TRBJ2-1; the D gene is unclear. The receptor was derived from a human donor with alopecia areata. The sequenced sample was CD8+ T cells sorted from blood, obtained at week 24, from a patient treated with tofacitinib. The CDR3 protein sequence reads: CSVEGAARSSYNEQFF. The DNA is TGCAGCGTTGAGGGCGCCGCCAGGAGCTCCTACAATGAGCAGTTCTTC.